The rows below give T cell receptor beta chains drawn from one sample of a study of post-analysis software for immune sequencing data. TCRdb used MiXCR to reprocess the PCR reads, holding one entry per CDR3 protein. The sample records 740,000 or so distinct CDR3 sequences, approximately 53% being singletons. The sequencing input was blood. Receptors originate from a girl aged 10-17 years with multiple sclerosis. Each CDR3 is given with its conserved first and last residue. The D gene is left open where the match is weak. Only some rows state a clone size, as once, few, many or a class for expanded clones.

TRBV6-6	.	TRBJ2-6	TRBD1	CASSNWDRDPGANVLTF	TGTGCCAGCAGTAATTGGGACAGGGACCCTGGGGCCAACGTCCTGACTTTC
TRBV6-1	few	TRBJ1-2	.	CASSDAGLTNYGYTF	TGTGCCAGCAGTGATGCAGGGCTAACTAACTATGGCTACACCTTC
TRBV4-1	.	TRBJ2-1	TRBD1	CASSRGGQGVGNEQFF	TGCGCCAGCAGCCGCGGCGGACAGGGCGTCGGCAATGAGCAGTTCTTC
TRBV5-1	.	TRBJ1-5	.	CASSLAQGGQPQHF	TGCGCCAGCAGCTTGGCCCAGGGAGGACAGCCCCAGCATTTT
TRBV7-2	few	TRBJ1-2	.	CASSLVSGGSPYYGYTF	TGTGCCAGCAGCTTAGTCTCGGGCGGATCGCCTTACTATGGCTACACCTTC
TRBV29-1	few	TRBJ2-3	TRBD2	CSGQTSGVGDTQYF	TGCAGCGGCCAGACTAGCGGGGTGGGAGATACGCAGTATTTT
TRBV29-1	few	TRBJ2-7	.	CSVPGADNYEQYF	TGCAGCGTCCCTGGGGCGGACAACTACGAGCAGTACTTC
TRBV20-1	.	TRBJ1-1	.	CSAVPEMNTEAFF	TGCAGTGCCGTACCTGAAATGAACACTGAAGCTTTCTTT
TRBV6-5	.	TRBJ2-1	TRBD2	CASSYRGVWSNEQFF	TGTGCCAGCAGTTACCGGGGGGTGTGGAGCAATGAGCAGTTCTTC
TRBV20-1	few	TRBJ2-3	TRBD2	CSAQTSGGWSDTQYF	TGCAGTGCACAGACTAGCGGGGGGTGGTCGGATACGCAGTATTTT
TRBV18	.	TRBJ2-1	TRBD1	CASSPETGPVTNEQFF	TGTGCCAGCTCACCGGAGACAGGGCCCGTCACTAATGAGCAGTTCTTC
TRBV7-9	few	TRBJ2-7	.	CASSLAVAYEQYF	TGTGCCAGCAGCTTAGCTGTCGCCTACGAGCAGTACTTC
TRBV7-9	.	TRBJ2-3	.	CASSSNTGTADTQYF	TGTGCCAGCAGCTCCAACACTGGGACGGCAGATACGCAGTATTTT
TRBV10-3	once	TRBJ2-2	.	CAISVSGTNTGELFF	TGTGCCATCAGTGTAAGCGGAACGAACACCGGGGAGCTGTTTTTT
TRBV20-1	few	TRBJ1-1	.	CSASAGYTEAFF	TGCAGTGCTAGTGCAGGGTACACTGAAGCTTTCTTT